Listed here are 16 T cell receptor beta chains from one sample, sequenced in a study of identifying expanded T cells in peripheral blood. Here immunoSEQ multiplex PCR was the method, and the copy in TCRdb shows in-frame clones only, minus some. There are some 100,000 clones in the sample; 88% occur only once, and 6.5% to 9% lies in the top ten. Material for sequencing was blood. These receptors were obtained from a person between 18 and 70 years old in good health.

The rearrangement joins TRBV5-6 to TRBJ1-2, with D unresolved. The CDR3 spans 11 residues. V lost 0 bases to trimming and J lost 11 bases, with 8 bases between them. Germline assignment: CDR1 SGHDT and CDR2 YYEEEE. The CDR3 spells CASSLVSDYTF. For the CDR3, the DNA is TGTGCCAGCAGCTTGGTGTCAGATTACACCTTC.

This chain connects TRBV30 to TRBJ1-2; possibly TRBD1 for D (5 bases). CDR3 length: 13 residues. The germline CDR1 and CDR2 sequences are GTSNPN and SVGIG (reference sequence). V lost 3 bases, J lost 4 bases, and 12 bases lay in between. The CDR3 is CAWSLQDPYGYTF. CDR3 bases: TGTGCCTGGAGCTTACAGGACCCCTATGGCTACACCTTC.

This chain connects TRBV30 to TRBJ1-1, with a possible D match to TRBD1 (5 bases). Germline CDR1 reads GTSNPN; CDR2 reads SVGIG (reference sequence). This CDR3 contains 13 residues. V was pared by 4 bases and J by 6 bases, with 15 bases between. The CDR3 is CAWKVRGFPEAFF. The CDR3 bases are TGTGCCTGGAAGGTGAGGGGCTTCCCTGAAGCTTTCTTT.

This clone was detected a few times. The chain employs TRBV28 and TRBJ2-7; TRBD1 might be the D (5 bases). V was trimmed by 10 bases and J by 3 bases, leaving 10 bases between them. This CDR3 has 11 amino acids. Germline CDR1 is MDHEN and CDR2 is SYDVKM. This CDR3 is CATLQGYEQYF. In DNA form, the CDR3 reads TGTGCCACCCTCCAGGGCTACGAGCAGTACTTC.

As regards this clone: One junction end does not reproduce the germline sequence, and a read error may be involved. This chain connects TRBV10-3 to TRBJ2-5, with 8 bases fitting TRBD1. CDR1 ENHRY and CDR2 SYGVKD come from the germline V gene. This CDR3 spans 12 amino acids. The chain's CDR3 is CAISEVQGAPHF. The CDR3 DNA reads as TGTGCCATCAGTGAGGTCCAGGGGGCCCCGCACTTC.

The chain combines TRBV5-6 with TRBJ2-6; D is unclear. The CDR3 runs 14 residues. From germline, CDR1 is SGHDT and CDR2 YYEEEE. V was cut by 2 bases and J by 0 bases, with 3 bases left in between. The CDR3 DNA reads TGTGCCAGCAGCTTCGACTCTGGGGCCAACGTCCTGACTTTC. Encoded protein: CASSFDSGANVLTF.

This clone was observed a handful of times. V gene TRBV30 combines with J gene TRBJ1-2, with 7 bases identical to TRBD1. Per germline, CDR1 GTSNPN and CDR2 SVGIG (reference sequence). Unmatched junction bases numbered 19, after V lost 8 bases and J lost 4 bases. The CDR3 covers 16 residues. CDR3 protein: CAGRPRGQTKGYGYTF. The CDR3 DNA is TGTGCCGGACGACCTAGGGGACAGACAAAAGGCTATGGCTACACCTTC.

The rearrangement uses TRBV25-1 and TRBJ1-1, with TRBD1 as a possible D gene (5 bases). The germline V gene encodes CDR1 MGHDK and CDR2 SYGVNS. V lost 7 bases and J 2 bases, leaving 8 bases between the germline ends. The CDR3 is made up of 12 amino acids. The CDR3 loop is CASKGVNTEAFF. Written as DNA, the CDR3 is TGTGCCAGCAAAGGGGTTAACACTGAAGCTTTCTTT.

This clone was found once. V gene TRBV29-1 combines with J gene TRBJ2-3, with D hard to call. The CDR3 has 13 amino acids. Trimming stripped 0 bases from V and 5 bases from J, with 9 bases between. CDR1 is SQVTM, CDR2 ANQGSEA, per germline. The CDR3 protein is CSVEDQYRDTQYF. The CDR3 DNA follows: TGCAGCGTTGAAGACCAGTACAGAGATACGCAGTATTTT.

The chain couples TRBV5-1 to TRBJ2-2, with unresolved D. CDR1 and CDR2 from the germline V gene are SGHRS and YFSETQ. CDR3 length: 12 amino acids. Trimming cost V 1 base and J 2 bases, with 0 bases left between them. The chain's CDR3 is CASSLNTGELFF. The DNA of the CDR3 is TGCGCCAGCAGCTTGAACACCGGGGAGCTGTTTTTT.

This chain joins TRBV19 and TRBJ1-6; no definite D call. CDR1 and CDR2 (germline): LNHDA, SQIVND (reference sequence). V dropped 5 bases and J dropped 6 bases, with 5 bases sitting between them. This CDR3 contains 12 residues. In DNA form, the CDR3 reads TGTGCCAGTAGTCCGGGTAATTCACCCCTCCACTTT. Translating gives CASSPGNSPLHF. The whole variable domain, filled in from reference TRBV19 and TRBJ1-6, reads DGGITQSPKYLFRKEGQNVTLSCEQNLNHDAMYWYRQDPGQGLRLIYYSQIVNDFQKGDIAEGYSVSREKKESFPLTVTSAQKNPTAFYLCASSPGNSPLHFGNGTRLTVT.

The chain links TRBV18 to TRBJ2-7; D tentatively reads TRBD1 or TRBD2 (6 bases each). Between the trimmed V and J ends, which lost 1 base and 6 bases, there was a span of 10 bases. The CDR3 extends over 13 amino acids. Germline CDR1 and CDR2: KGHSH and LQKENI. The CDR3 DNA reads as TGTGCCAGCTCACCACAACAGGGACTCGAGCAGTACTTC. Translating it yields CASSPQQGLEQYF.

This rearrangement joins TRBV28 to TRBJ2-2; D not certain. The CDR3 is 15 amino acids. The germline CDR1 and CDR2 sequences are MDHEN and SYDVKM. Trimming shortened V by 2 bases and J by 0 bases, and 7 bases separated the two germline ends. The CDR3 protein is CASSLGRSNTGELFF. CDR3 sequence (DNA): TGTGCCAGCAGTTTAGGTCGGTCGAACACCGGGGAGCTGTTTTTT. Together with reference TRBV28 and TRBJ2-2, the CDR3 gives the full variable domain: DVKVTQSSRYLVKRTGEKVFLECVQDMDHENMFWYRQDPGLGLRLIYFSYDVKMKEKGDIPEGYSVSREKKERFSLILESASTNQTSMYLCASSLGRSNTGELFFGEGSRLTVL.

V is TRBV2 and J is TRBJ1-1; no reliable D call. Germline V gene sequence: CDR1 SNHLY, CDR2 FYNNEI. This CDR3 is 12 amino acids long. V lost 4 bases to trimming and J lost 1 base, with 4 bases between them. The CDR3 DNA sequence: TGTGCCAGCAGTGCGGGGAACACTGAAGCTTTCTTT. Its protein is CASSAGNTEAFF.

V is TRBV28 and J is TRBJ2-7; possibly TRBD1 for D (5 bases). Germline lookup yields CDR1 MDHEN and CDR2 SYDVKM. The CDR3 covers 13 residues. V lost 6 bases and J lost 0, with 9 bases in between. DNA of the CDR3: TGTGCCAGCAGGGAGCAGGGCTCCTACGAGCAGTACTTC. Translated: CASREQGSYEQYF.

The DNA of the CDR3 is TGTGCCAGCTCCCGTTATAATGAAAAACTGTTTTTT. This gives the protein CASSRYNEKLFF. The chain recombines TRBV18 with TRBJ1-4, with no clear D. The CDR3 covers 12 residues. From germline, CDR1 is KGHSH and CDR2 LQKENI. Trimming shortened V by 6 bases and J by 4 bases, and 6 bases separated the two germline ends.